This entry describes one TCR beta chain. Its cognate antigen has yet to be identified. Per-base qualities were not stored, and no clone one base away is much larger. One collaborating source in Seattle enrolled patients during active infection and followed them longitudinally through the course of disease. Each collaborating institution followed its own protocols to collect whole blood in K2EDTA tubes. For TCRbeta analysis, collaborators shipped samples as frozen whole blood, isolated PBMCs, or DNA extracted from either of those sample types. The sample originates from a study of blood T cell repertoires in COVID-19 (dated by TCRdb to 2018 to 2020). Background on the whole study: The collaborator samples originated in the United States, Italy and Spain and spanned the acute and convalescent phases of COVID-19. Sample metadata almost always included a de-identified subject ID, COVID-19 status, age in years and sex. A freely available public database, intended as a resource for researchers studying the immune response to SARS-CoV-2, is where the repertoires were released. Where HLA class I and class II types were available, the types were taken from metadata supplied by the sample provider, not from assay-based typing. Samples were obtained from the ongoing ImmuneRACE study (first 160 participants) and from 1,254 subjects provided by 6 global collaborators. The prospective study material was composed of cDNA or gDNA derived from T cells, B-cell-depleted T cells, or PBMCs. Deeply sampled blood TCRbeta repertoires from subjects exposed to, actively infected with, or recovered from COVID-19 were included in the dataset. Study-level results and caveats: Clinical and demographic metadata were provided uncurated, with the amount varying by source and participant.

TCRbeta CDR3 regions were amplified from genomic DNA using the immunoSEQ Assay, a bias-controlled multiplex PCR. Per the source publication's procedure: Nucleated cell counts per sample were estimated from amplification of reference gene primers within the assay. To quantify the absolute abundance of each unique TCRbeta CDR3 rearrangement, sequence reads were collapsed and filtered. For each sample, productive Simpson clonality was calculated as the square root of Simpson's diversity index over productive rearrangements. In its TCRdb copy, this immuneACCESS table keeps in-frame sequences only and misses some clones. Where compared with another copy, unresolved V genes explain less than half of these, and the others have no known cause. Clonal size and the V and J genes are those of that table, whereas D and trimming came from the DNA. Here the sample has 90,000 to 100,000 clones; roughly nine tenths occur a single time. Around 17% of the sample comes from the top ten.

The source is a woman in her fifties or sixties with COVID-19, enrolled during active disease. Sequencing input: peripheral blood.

The nucleotides read TGTGCCATCAGTGGCCGGGACAGTTACTCTGGAAACACCATATATTTT. This codes for CAISGRDSYSGNTIYF. The chain is made from TRBV10-3 and TRBJ1-3; 7 junctional bases match TRBD1. CDR1 ENHRY and CDR2 SYGVKD are derived from the germline V gene. Trimming accounts for 4 bases at V and 0 bases at J, while the number of junction bases matched to no gene is 6. CDR3 length: 16 amino acids, cysteine to phenylalanine. Only the CDR3 portion is preserved as DNA: 48 bases, with reading frame beginning at the first base.